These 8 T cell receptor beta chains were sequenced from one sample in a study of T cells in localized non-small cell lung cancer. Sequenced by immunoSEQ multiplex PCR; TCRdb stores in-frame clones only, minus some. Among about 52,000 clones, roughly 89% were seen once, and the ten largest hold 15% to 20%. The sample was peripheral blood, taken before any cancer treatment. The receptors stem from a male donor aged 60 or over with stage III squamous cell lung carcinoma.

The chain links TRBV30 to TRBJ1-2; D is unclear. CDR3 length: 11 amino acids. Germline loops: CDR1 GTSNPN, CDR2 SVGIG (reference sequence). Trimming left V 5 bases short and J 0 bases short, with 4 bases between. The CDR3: CAWSTNYGYTF. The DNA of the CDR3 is TGTGCCTGGTCTACTAACTATGGCTACACCTTC.

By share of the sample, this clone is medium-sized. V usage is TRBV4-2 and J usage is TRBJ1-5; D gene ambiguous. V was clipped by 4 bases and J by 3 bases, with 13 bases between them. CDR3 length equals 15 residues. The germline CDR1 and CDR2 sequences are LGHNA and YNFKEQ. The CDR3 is CASSPFLGSNQPQHF. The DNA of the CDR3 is TGTGCCAGCAGCCCCTTTTTAGGGTCCAATCAGCCCCAGCATTTT.

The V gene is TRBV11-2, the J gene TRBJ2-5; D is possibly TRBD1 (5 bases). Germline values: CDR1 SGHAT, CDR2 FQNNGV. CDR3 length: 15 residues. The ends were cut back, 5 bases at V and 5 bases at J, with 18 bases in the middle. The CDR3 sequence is CASSESTQGWETQYF. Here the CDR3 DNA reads TGTGCCAGCAGCGAGTCCACTCAGGGATGGGAGACCCAGTACTTC.

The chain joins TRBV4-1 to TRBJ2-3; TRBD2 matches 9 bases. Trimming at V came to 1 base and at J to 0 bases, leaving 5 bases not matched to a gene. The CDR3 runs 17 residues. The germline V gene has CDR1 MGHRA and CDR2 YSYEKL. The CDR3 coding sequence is TGCGCCAGCAGCCAAGGTTCTAGCGGGACTAGCACAGATACGCAGTATTTT. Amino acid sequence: CASSQGSSGTSTDTQYF.

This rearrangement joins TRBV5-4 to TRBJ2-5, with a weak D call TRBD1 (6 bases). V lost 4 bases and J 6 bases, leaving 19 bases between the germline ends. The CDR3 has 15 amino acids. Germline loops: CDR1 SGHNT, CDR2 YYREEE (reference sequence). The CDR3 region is CASSQGGTGSQTQYF. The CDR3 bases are TGTGCCAGCAGCCAAGGAGGAACAGGGAGTCAGACCCAGTACTTC.

In nucleotides, the CDR3 is TGTGCCAGCAGGGGGAACACTGAAGCTTTCTTT. Amino acid sequence: CASRGNTEAFF. The rearrangement joins TRBV6-6 to TRBJ1-1; D uncertain. The germline gives CDR1 MNHNY, CDR2 SVGAGI (reference sequence). The CDR3 contains 11 residues. Trimming took off 6 bases at V and 1 base at J, with 3 bases between the two ends.

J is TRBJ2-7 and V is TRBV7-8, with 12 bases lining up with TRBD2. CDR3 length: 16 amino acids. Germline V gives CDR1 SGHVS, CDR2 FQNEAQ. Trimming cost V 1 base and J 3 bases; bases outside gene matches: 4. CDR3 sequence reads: CASSLGTSGTSYEQYF. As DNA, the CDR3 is TGTGCCAGCAGCTTAGGGACTAGCGGGACCAGCTACGAGCAGTACTTC.

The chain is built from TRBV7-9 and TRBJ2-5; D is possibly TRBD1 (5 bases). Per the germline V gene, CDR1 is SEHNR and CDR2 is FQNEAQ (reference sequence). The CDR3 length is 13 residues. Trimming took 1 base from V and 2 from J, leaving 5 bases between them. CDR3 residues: CASSLEGQETQYF. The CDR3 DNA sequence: TGTGCCAGCAGCTTAGAGGGGCAAGAGACCCAGTACTTC.